Given below is one T cell receptor (beta chain) in context. No antigen is known for it. This record belongs to a study of CD8 T cells in Susac syndrome. Included as multiple sclerosis controls were treatment-naive patients who had stable or active relapsing-remitting disease. Study-level findings and limits: Regarding the TCR sequencing and HLA analysis, the study admitted that a relatively small number of individuals were involved.

A quantity of about 0.45 to 1 ug RNA underwent reverse transcription using random hexamers. The amplification used immunoSEQ multiplex PCR on TCR beta CDR3; it spanned 54 Vbeta and 13 Jbeta. Using its own MiXCR run on the immunoSEQ multiplex PCR reads, TCRdb lists one record per CDR3 protein. The sample shows 230,000 or so distinct CDR3 sequences, around 95% of them seen only once. CDR1 and CDR2 from the germline V gene are KGHDR and SFDVKD. There are 19 residues in the CDR3. V lost 5 bases, J lost 1 base, and 23 bases lay in between. The rearrangement uses TRBV24-1 and TRBJ2-1; a weak D match, TRBD1 (6 bases). This TCR was recovered from a human donor with multiple sclerosis. Sample: CD4+ T cells from PBMCs. CDR3 DNA: TGTGCCACCAGTGTAAGTCCCGGCCCAGGGGTTTTATCCTACAATGAGCAGTTCTTC. Its protein product is CATSVSPGPGVLSYNEQFF.